Each of the 19 T cell receptor beta chains below was sequenced from the same sample in a study of blood T cell repertoires in COVID-19. TCRdb's copy holds only in-frame clones and misses some; the assay was immunoSEQ multiplex PCR. This sample carries about 250,000 clones, 65% to 85% of them seen once, and the ten largest clones take around 4.1%. Sequencing was performed on peripheral blood. Every receptor here comes from a woman between 40 and 55 years old with active or convalescent COVID-19.

The table lists this clone with a count of one. V gene TRBV2 combines with J gene TRBJ1-2; 9 bases are shared with TRBD1. CDR1 is SNHLY, CDR2 FYNNEI, per germline. The CDR3 extends over 17 amino acids. Trimming at V came to 5 bases and at J to 1 base, leaving 11 bases not matched to a gene. The CDR3 spells CASSIPGQGRLNYGYTF. CDR3 sequence (DNA): TGTGCCAGCAGTATACCGGGACAGGGCCGGCTTAACTATGGCTACACCTTC. The whole variable domain, filled in from reference TRBV2 and TRBJ1-2, reads EPEVTQTPSHQVTQMGQEVILRCVPISNHLYFYWYRQILGQKVEFLVSFYNNEISEKSEIFDDQFSVERPDGSNFTLKIRSTKLEDSAMYFCASSIPGQGRLNYGYTFGSGTRLTVV.

This chain joins TRBV10-2 and TRBJ2-7, with 9 bases matching TRBD2. The V segment lost 3 bases and the J segment 4 bases; nucleotides outside the gene matches: 7. CDR3 length: 15 amino acids. Germline V gene sequence: CDR1 WSHSY, CDR2 SAAADI. The CDR3 is CASSDWRGGSYEQYV. In nucleotides, the CDR3 is TGCGCCAGCAGTGATTGGCGGGGGGGCTCGTACGAGCAGTACGTC.

This chain connects TRBV6-5 to TRBJ2-7; D is possibly TRBD2 (6 bases). V lost 6 bases to trimming and J lost 3 bases, with 12 bases between them. The CDR3 totals 13 residues. Per germline, CDR1 MNHEY and CDR2 SVGAGI. CDR3 sequence reads: CASRLTSLYEQYF. CDR3 in DNA: TGTGCCAGCAGATTGACTAGTCTCTACGAGCAGTACTTC.

The chain employs TRBV28 and TRBJ2-2; D may be TRBD2 (6 bases). Germline V gene lookup returns CDR1 MDHEN and CDR2 SYDVKM. The V gene lost 7 bases and the J gene lost 5 bases, with 14 bases spanning the gap. The CDR3 covers 14 residues. CDR3 DNA: TGTGCCAGCAAGATCCTTCGGGAGACCGGGGAGCTGTTTTTT. Translating it yields CASKILRETGELFF. Based on the CDR3 plus reference TRBV28 and TRBJ2-2, the full variable domain is DVKVTQSSRYLVKRTGEKVFLECVQDMDHENMFWYRQDPGLGLRLIYFSYDVKMKEKGDIPEGYSVSREKKERFSLILESASTNQTSMYLCASKILRETGELFFGEGSRLTVL.

The chain couples TRBV13 to TRBJ2-1, with 7 bases matching TRBD2. The germline V gene has CDR1 PRHDT and CDR2 FYEKMQ (reference sequence). The CDR3 extends over 15 amino acids. J was trimmed by 0 bases and V by 4 bases; bases with no gene match: 3. As DNA, the CDR3 is TGTGCCAGCAGCTGGGGCGGGGGCTCCTACAATGAGCAGTTCTTC. Its protein product is CASSWGGGSYNEQFF.

The chain recombines TRBV29-1 with TRBJ1-2, with TRBD1 identical over 8 bases. The CDR3 consists of 14 residues. Trimming at V came to 7 bases and at J to 0 bases, leaving 7 bases not matched to a gene. CDR1 is SQVTM and CDR2 is ANQGSEA in the germline V gene. For the CDR3, the DNA is TGCAGCGCCATACCGGGACAGGCTAACTATGGCTACACCTTC. Translation: CSAIPGQANYGYTF.

V usage is TRBV5-4 and J usage is TRBJ1-2; D uncertain. V was pared by 3 bases and J by 10 bases, with 13 bases between. This CDR3 spans 12 amino acids. Germline V gene lookup returns CDR1 SGHNT and CDR2 YYREEE (reference sequence). The CDR3 sequence is CASSSPREFYTF. The CDR3 DNA follows: TGTGCCAGCAGCTCACCCCGGGAATTCTACACCTTC.

This sequence joins TRBV6-5 and TRBJ1-2, with D unclear. Germline V lookup: CDR1 MNHEY, CDR2 SVGAGI. This CDR3 contains 16 residues. Trimming removed 0 bases at V and 2 bases at J, with 13 bases between. The CDR3 sequence is CASSYSAQSLNYGYTF. The CDR3 DNA is TGTGCCAGCAGTTACTCCGCCCAGTCTCTGAACTATGGCTACACCTTC.

The V gene is TRBV4-1, the J gene TRBJ2-3; tentative D call: TRBD1 (7 bases). V shed 4 bases and J shed 4 bases, with 18 bases lying between them. The CDR3 has 16 residues. Germline V gene data show CDR1 as MGHRA and CDR2 as YSYEKL. This CDR3 reads CASSPFFQGGADTQYF. CDR3 nucleotides: TGCGCCAGCAGCCCCTTTTTTCAGGGGGGCGCAGATACGCAGTATTTT.

V and J are TRBV4-1 and TRBJ2-5; TRBD1 matches 8 bases. The CDR3 has 17 amino acids. Germline V lookup: CDR1 MGHRA, CDR2 YSYEKL. V lost 4 bases to trimming and J lost 5 bases; unmatched junction nucleotides: 15. The DNA of the CDR3 is TGCGCCAGCAGCCCCGGCCTGAGACAGGGGCGGTGGGAGACCCAGTACTTC. It encodes CASSPGLRQGRWETQYF.

The V call is TRBV25-1, the J call TRBJ1-2; D is uncertain. Germline CDR1 is MGHDK and CDR2 is SYGVNS. Trimming took off 2 bases at V and 5 bases at J, with 9 bases between the two ends. The CDR3 spans 13 residues. The CDR3 DNA is TGTGCCAGCAGTGAAACTCGAGGGTATGGCTACACCTTC. It yields the protein CASSETRGYGYTF.

This clone has just one count. The chain recombines TRBV15 with TRBJ2-7, with D uncertain. The germline CDR1 and CDR2 sequences are LNHNV and YYDKDF (reference sequence). Between the trimmed V and J ends, which lost 0 bases and 13 bases, there was a span of 13 bases. The CDR3 runs to 12 residues. In nucleotides, the CDR3 is TGTGCCACCAGCAGAGATGATCAAGTGCGTTACTTC. Protein: CATSRDDQVRYF.

This sequence joins TRBV5-8 and TRBJ1-2; tentative D call: TRBD1 (5 bases). The germline gives CDR1 SGHTS, CDR2 YDEGEE. V lost 4 bases, J lost 2 bases, and 9 bases lay in between. The length of the CDR3 is 13 residues. CDR3 sequence reads: CASSKRQNYGYTF. The CDR3 coding sequence is TGTGCCAGCAGCAAGAGACAGAACTATGGCTACACCTTC.

V gene TRBV18 combines with J gene TRBJ2-7; D gene unclear. From germline, CDR1 is KGHSH and CDR2 LQKENI. Trimming left V 3 bases short and J 3 bases short, with 6 bases between. The CDR3 has 12 residues. The CDR3 spells CASSPLNYEQYF. In nucleotides, the CDR3 is TGTGCCAGCTCACCCTTAAACTACGAGCAGTACTTC.

The chain is built from TRBV28 and TRBJ2-7, with 11 nucleotides matching TRBD1. The CDR3 is 13 residues long. Germline CDR1 is MDHEN and CDR2 is SYDVKM. With V trimmed by 8 bases and J by 5 bases, 5 bases remained unmatched. The CDR3 region is CASRPGQGDEQYV. The CDR3 DNA reads as TGTGCCAGCCGTCCGGGACAGGGGGACGAGCAGTACGTC.

This sequence joins TRBV9 and TRBJ1-6; D call uncertain. Germline-derived CDR1 and CDR2 are SGDLS and YYNGEE. Trimming cost V 0 bases and J 3 bases, with 4 bases left between them. This CDR3 has 14 amino acids. CDR3 sequence: CASSVDNYNSPLHF. CDR3 nucleotide sequence: TGTGCCAGCAGCGTAGACAACTATAATTCACCCCTCCACTTT.

This clone has just a few counts. Other DNA variants within this sample encode the same CDR3. The V gene is TRBV18, the J gene TRBJ2-2, with 9 bases matching TRBD1. CDR1 KGHSH and CDR2 LQKENI come from the germline V gene. The CDR3 has 15 residues. The junction had 0 bases not matched to a gene; V was cut back by 3 bases and J by 1 base. CDR3 nucleotides: TGTGCCAGCTCACCGGGACAGGGGAACACCGGGGAGCTGTTTTTT. Its protein product is CASSPGQGNTGELFF.

V gene TRBV5-1 combines with J gene TRBJ2-5; perhaps TRBD1 as D (5 bases). Germline lookup yields CDR1 SGHRS and CDR2 YFSETQ. This CDR3 contains 14 residues. Trimming pared 5 bases from V and 5 bases from J, leaving 16 bases between. The CDR3 DNA is TGCGCCAGCAGTAGGGCCGGCAGGGTGGAGACCCAGTACTTC. Translated: CASSRAGRVETQYF. Together with reference TRBV5-1 and TRBJ2-5, the CDR3 gives the full variable domain: KAGVTQTPRYLIKTRGQQVTLSCSPISGHRSVSWYQQTPGQGLQFLFEYFSETQRNKGNFPGRFSGRQFSNSRSEMNVSTLELGDSALYLCASSRAGRVETQYFGPGTRLLVL.

This chain joins TRBV10-3 and TRBJ2-5; 10 nucleotides line up with TRBD1. The ends lost 5 bases at V and 2 bases at J; junction bases unmatched: 5. Germline lookup yields CDR1 ENHRY and CDR2 SYGVKD. The CDR3 contains 15 residues. CDR3 sequence reads: CAISSPGQGQETQYF. CDR3 coding DNA: TGTGCCATCAGTTCTCCGGGACAGGGGCAAGAGACCCAGTACTTC.